This T cell receptor beta chain was identified in a study of blood T cells in healthy people across ages. This CDR3 region has 16 residues. V was shortened by 4 bases and J by 5 bases, with 20 bases between the two germline ends. The germline V gene has CDR1 LGHDT and CDR2 YNNKEL (reference sequence). The use of a sample-barcoded 5' primer and a J-beta primer mix characterized a second PCR of about 6 to 11 cycles. TCRdb re-called the 5' RACE reads with MiXCR, one entry per CDR3 protein. The sample includes fewer than 1,200,000 distinct CDR3 sequences, roughly a quarter of them seen just once. The same data also contributed to another study, on T cells of mothers and their children. That source reports: Three mothers and their six children, all healthy Caucasians, donated. Relative to unrelated pairs, biologically related mother-child dyads exhibited marginally greater, non-significant overlap.

The origin of this receptor is a girl aged 2 to 9 in good health. Sequencing was done on a sample of blood. The V call is TRBV3-1, the J call TRBJ1-1, with D tentatively TRBD1 (6 bases). The CDR3 DNA reads as TGTGCCAGCAGCCGCCGAACCCTAGGTAGGGGGACTGAAGCTTTCTTT. Its protein is CASSRRTLGRGTEAFF.